The 16 T cell receptor beta chains listed next were all sequenced from one sample in a study of cytomegalovirus exposure and HLA in healthy donors. Primers included in the PCR were 60 Vbeta and 13 Jbeta primers. Sequenced by immunoSEQ multiplex PCR; TCRdb stores in-frame clones only, minus some. This table holds 60,000 to 80,000 clones, more than 65% found once. The sequenced sample was PBMCs. The receptors were sampled from a woman aged 30 to 39 in good health and CMV-seronegative.

The chain couples TRBV30 to TRBJ2-1; TRBD1 agrees at 7 bases. The CDR3 runs 12 residues. Germline-derived CDR1 and CDR2 are GTSNPN and SVGIG (reference sequence). V shed 5 bases and J 10 bases; nucleotides not matched to a gene: 8. CDR3 coding DNA: TGTGCCTGGGGTATTTACAGGGGAGAGCAGTTCTTC. It yields the protein CAWGIYRGEQFF.

This clone has only one observation. This chain uses TRBV4-1 with TRBJ2-1; D ambiguous. Trimming removed 1 base at V and 2 bases at J, with 3 bases between. Per germline, CDR1 MGHRA and CDR2 YSYEKL. The CDR3 has 13 residues. CDR3 nucleotides: TGCGCCAGCAGCCAAGTAGCCTACAATGAGCAGTTCTTC. This sequence encodes CASSQVAYNEQFF.

The chain employs TRBV30 and TRBJ1-5, with TRBD1 matching over 7 bases. Germline V gene sequence: CDR1 GTSNPN, CDR2 SVGIG (reference sequence). Unmatched junction bases numbered 5, after V lost 2 bases and J lost 7 bases. The CDR3 covers 13 residues. CDR3 sequence reads: CAWSRQGDQPQHF. CDR3 nucleotide sequence: TGTGCCTGGAGTAGGCAGGGGGACCAGCCCCAGCATTTT. Looking up the rest from reference TRBV30 and TRBJ1-5 gives the full variable domain: SQTIHQWPATLVQPVGSPLSLECTVEGTSNPNLYWYRQAAGRGLQLLFYSVGIGQISSEVPQNLSASRPQDRQFILSSKKLLLSDSGFYLCAWSRQGDQPQHFGDGTRLSIL.

The chain employs TRBV6-5 and TRBJ1-6; tentative D call: TRBD1 (6 bases). Germline V gene lookup returns CDR1 MNHEY and CDR2 SVGAGI. The CDR3 has 14 residues. The V and J ends lost 5 bases and 10 bases respectively, with 15 bases between them. CDR3 residues: CASSIQGLGSPLHF. The CDR3 nucleotides are TGTGCCAGCAGTATACAGGGCCTAGGGTCACCCCTCCACTTT.

This clone was counted only a few times. The V gene is TRBV18, the J gene TRBJ1-1; TRBD1 agrees at 8 bases. The CDR3 is made up of 14 amino acids. V was clipped by 3 bases and J by 13 bases; unmatched bases: 13. The V gene's germline CDR1 is KGHSH and CDR2 LQKENI. This CDR3 is CASSPKDRADVVFF. CDR3 coding DNA: TGTGCCAGCTCACCCAAGGACAGGGCCGATGTAGTTTTCTTT.

The rearrangement uses TRBV7-2 and TRBJ2-7, with D maybe TRBD2 (6 bases). CDR1 is SGHTA, CDR2 FQGNSA, per germline. V was trimmed by 1 base and J by 4 bases, leaving 14 bases between them. The CDR3 has 15 residues. CDR3 in DNA: TGTGCCAGCAGCTTAGGGGCGGGACTTCTTTACGAGCAGTACGTC. Its protein product is CASSLGAGLLYEQYV.

The chain employs TRBV7-2 and TRBJ1-2; 7 bases line up with TRBD1. This CDR3 is built from 13 residues. Per the germline V gene, CDR1 is SGHTA and CDR2 is FQGNSA. After removal of 3 bases from V and 7 bases from J, the junction contained 5 bases not matched to a gene. The CDR3 DNA follows: TGTGCCAGCAGCTTCAGGGACAGACGTGGCTACACCTTC. Translation: CASSFRDRRGYTF.

The chain uses TRBV30 and TRBJ2-1; 7 bases line up with TRBD2. CDR3 length equals 11 residues. Germline V gene lookup returns CDR1 GTSNPN and CDR2 SVGIG (reference sequence). The junction had 2 bases not matched to a gene; V was cut back by 2 bases and J by 10 bases. The CDR3 is CAWSKLAEQFF. CDR3 nucleotides: TGTGCCTGGAGTAAACTAGCGGAGCAGTTCTTC.

The J gene is TRBJ2-1, the V gene TRBV18; 11 bases map to TRBD1. The germline gives CDR1 KGHSH, CDR2 LQKENI. This CDR3 is 15 amino acids long. Trimming removed 5 bases from V and 6 bases from J; junction bases left unmatched: 6. The CDR3 sequence is CASSITGTGGNEQFF. The CDR3 nucleotides read TGTGCCAGCTCAATTACCGGGACAGGGGGCAATGAGCAGTTCTTC. The variable domain in full, with the rest retrieved from reference TRBV18 and TRBJ2-1, is NAGVMQNPRHLVRRRGQEARLRCSPMKGHSHVYWYRQLPEEGLKFMVYLQKENIIDESGMPKERFSAEFPKEGPSILRIQQVVRGDSAAYFCASSITGTGGNEQFFGPGTRLTVL.

The chain is built from TRBV7-9 and TRBJ1-2, with 8 bases fitting TRBD1. Looked up from germline, CDR1 is SEHNR and CDR2 is FQNEAQ (reference sequence). There are 15 residues in the CDR3. V gave up 1 base and J gave up 2 bases; unmatched junction bases: 3. The CDR3 protein is CASSLVGQENYGYTF. CDR3 nucleotides: TGTGCCAGCAGCTTAGTGGGACAGGAGAACTATGGCTACACCTTC.

V is TRBV12-5 and J is TRBJ1-2; D might be TRBD1 (6 bases). Deletions cut 0 bases from V and 4 bases from J, with 9 bases between. This CDR3 contains 14 residues. Germline-derived CDR1 and CDR2 are LGHNT and FRNRAP. The CDR3 is CASGLVRDTYGYTF. The CDR3, as DNA: TGTGCTAGTGGTTTGGTAAGGGACACCTATGGCTACACCTTC.

The V gene is TRBV11-3, the J gene TRBJ2-3; perhaps TRBD1 as D (6 bases). Looked up from germline, CDR1 is SGHNT and CDR2 is YENEEA. The CDR3 covers 16 residues. V lost 0 bases and J 2 bases, leaving 12 bases between the germline ends. CDR3 protein: CASSLDQGHSTDTQYF. The CDR3 bases are TGTGCCAGCAGCTTAGATCAGGGACACTCCACAGATACGCAGTATTTT.

The chain carries TRBV6-1 and TRBJ1-1; D perhaps matches TRBD1 (5 bases). The V gene lost 2 bases and the J gene lost 7 bases, with 17 bases spanning the gap. The length of the CDR3 is 15 residues. Germline V gives CDR1 MNHNS, CDR2 SASEGT. CDR3 loop: CASSEQVSRRGEAFF. The CDR3 DNA reads as TGTGCCAGCAGTGAACAGGTCTCCCGGAGGGGTGAAGCTTTCTTT.

This chain joins TRBV2 and TRBJ2-3; D remains ambiguous. Germline V CDR1 and CDR2: SNHLY, FYNNEI. Trimming left V 7 bases short and J 0 bases short, with 8 bases between. The CDR3 is 13 residues long. CDR3 protein: CASKFRSTDTQYF. DNA of the CDR3: TGTGCCAGCAAGTTTCGGAGCACAGATACGCAGTATTTT.

The CDR3 is CASSTGGEQYF. The CDR3 region has the DNA TGTGCCAGCAGCACCGGCGGTGAGCAGTACTTC. The chain couples TRBV5-6 to TRBJ2-7; D unresolved. The CDR3 has 11 residues. V lost 4 bases, J lost 7 bases, and 9 bases lay in between. Germline V CDR1 and CDR2: SGHDT, YYEEEE.

The chain is built from TRBV9 and TRBJ2-6; D uncertain. The CDR3 covers 16 residues. Between the trimmed V and J ends, which lost 0 bases and 0 bases, there was a span of 7 bases. Germline V gives CDR1 SGDLS, CDR2 YYNGEE. CDR3 DNA: TGTGCCAGCAGCGTAGTCTCTCTCTCTGGGGCCAACGTCCTGACTTTC. Protein sequence: CASSVVSLSGANVLTF.